Listed here are 19 T cell receptor beta chains from one sample, sequenced in a study of T-cell reconstitution after alpha-beta-depleted transplantation in children. For TCRbeta, the library was prepared with unique molecular identifiers. TCRdb passed the PCR reads through MiXCR, listing each CDR3 protein once. The data contain 350,000 to 450,000 distinct CDR3 sequences, about 14% of them singletons. Sample: PBMCs, taken from the stem cell graft. The receptors here all came from a human donor who donated a stem cell graft to a child with Fanconi anemia.

The V call is TRBV2, the J call TRBJ1-2; D possibly corresponds to TRBD1 (5 bases). The ends were cut back, 8 bases at V and 0 bases at J, with 19 bases in the middle. The CDR3 is made up of 16 amino acids. Germline CDR1 and CDR2: SNHLY and FYNNEI. CDR3 nucleotide sequence: TGTGCCAGCTTCCTTGATGGGGACGGAACTAACTATGGCTACACCTTC. This codes for CASFLDGDGTNYGYTF.

This clonotype was seen only a few times. CDR3 DNA: TGCGCCAGCAGCTTGCAGCCCCAGGGGTCGGGGGAGACCCAGTACTTC. Amino acids: CASSLQPQGSGETQYF. The genes are TRBV5-1 and TRBJ2-5; possibly TRBD1 for D (6 bases). The CDR3 has 16 residues. CDR1 SGHRS and CDR2 YFSETQ come from the germline V gene. Between the trimmed V and J ends, which lost 1 base and 5 bases, there was a span of 18 bases.

V is TRBV27 and J is TRBJ2-2, with D maybe TRBD1 (7 bases). CDR1 is MNHEY, CDR2 SMNVEV, per germline (reference sequence). CDR3 length: 19 residues. Deletions cut 4 bases from V and 6 bases from J, with 27 bases between. Written as DNA, the CDR3 is TGTGCCAGCAGTTGGGGGGCAGCAGCCCCCGACAGGGCGGCCGGGGAGCTGTTTTTT. Amino acids: CASSWGAAAPDRAAGELFF.

The chain is built from TRBV6-5 and TRBJ1-3, with D possibly matching TRBD1 (6 bases). Trimming removed 2 bases from V and 2 bases from J, with 10 bases in between. Germline CDR1 is MNHEY and CDR2 is SVGAGI. This CDR3 has 15 amino acids. CDR3 amino acids: CASSYRGPTGNTIYF. The CDR3 region has the DNA TGTGCCAGCAGTTACCGGGGGCCTACTGGAAACACCATATATTTT.

In its sample, this clonotype was seen a few times. The genes are TRBV29-1 and TRBJ2-2; 8 bases map to TRBD2. With V trimmed by 0 bases and J by 6 bases, 12 bases remained unmatched. Per the germline V gene, CDR1 is SQVTM and CDR2 is ANQGSEA. This CDR3 has 17 residues. This CDR3 is CSVEDRAGGGSAGELFF. For the CDR3, the DNA is TGCAGCGTTGAAGATCGGGCTGGCGGGGGGTCTGCCGGGGAGCTGTTTTTT.

This clonotype was counted at least ten times. The chain links TRBV12-3 or TRBV12-4 to TRBJ2-1; 8 nucleotides match TRBD2. Trimming removed 1 base from V and 6 bases from J; junction bases left unmatched: 8. The CDR3 length is 16 residues. The CDR3, as DNA: TGTGCCAGCAGTTTAGGGGGACTAGGCCCCTTCAATGAGCAGTTCTTC. Protein: CASSLGGLGPFNEQFF.

The count of this clonotype is one. The V and J genes are TRBV29-1 and TRBJ1-1; no firm D call. Trimming shortened V by 7 bases and J by 4 bases, and 16 bases separated the two germline ends. CDR1 is SQVTM, CDR2 ANQGSEA, per germline. This CDR3 region has 13 residues. The DNA of the CDR3 is TGCAGCGCCAAAACGGGAGGCCTCACTGAAGCTTTCTTT. This codes for CSAKTGGLTEAFF.

This clonotype was recorded many times. The chain carries TRBV5-5 and TRBJ2-5; 7 nucleotides line up with TRBD1. Trimming at V came to 4 bases and at J to 2 bases, leaving 8 bases not matched to a gene. The CDR3 is 15 amino acids. Germline-derived CDR1 and CDR2 are SGHKS and YYEKEE (reference sequence). The CDR3 sequence: CASSLIPGQQETQYF. The DNA for the CDR3 is TGTGCCAGCAGCCTAATCCCGGGACAGCAAGAGACCCAGTACTTC.

The CDR3 sequence: CSVEESRYGYTF. The CDR3 DNA is TGCAGCGTTGAAGAATCCCGCTATGGCTACACCTTC. V and J are TRBV29-1 and TRBJ1-2; D unclear. Trimming removed 0 bases from V and 4 bases from J, with 6 bases in between. The CDR3 has 12 amino acids. The V gene's germline CDR1 is SQVTM and CDR2 ANQGSEA.

This clonotype was picked up a small number of times. The chain joins TRBV29-1 to TRBJ2-1; 9 nucleotides align to TRBD2. After removal of 6 bases from V and 5 bases from J, the junction contained 8 bases not matched to a gene. The germline V gene has CDR1 SQVTM and CDR2 ANQGSEA. This CDR3 comprises 14 residues. The CDR3 region has the DNA TGCAGCGTAGGACTAGCGCGATTTAACAATGAGCAGTTCTTC. Protein sequence: CSVGLARFNNEQFF.

This sequence joins TRBV29-1 and TRBJ2-7; D is perhaps TRBD1 (5 bases). V lost 1 base and J lost 7, with 8 bases in between. CDR3 length equals 11 residues. CDR1 is SQVTM, CDR2 ANQGSEA, per germline. The CDR3 region has the DNA TGCAGCGTTGAAGCTCAGGGAGAGCAGTACTTC. Its translation is CSVEAQGEQYF.

The table lists this clonotype with many counts. The chain uses TRBV11-2 and TRBJ2-1; no definite D call. The germline gives CDR1 SGHAT, CDR2 FQNNGV. V was pared by 5 bases and J by 9 bases, with 14 bases between. The CDR3 loop spans 13 amino acids. CDR3 residues: CASSLPGSTEQFF. The CDR3 DNA is TGTGCCAGCAGCCTGCCCGGAAGCACTGAGCAGTTCTTC.

In this sample, this clonotype turned up many times. CDR3 residues: CASSFWGNQPQHF. The CDR3 region has the DNA TGTGCCAGCAGTTTTTGGGGCAATCAGCCCCAGCATTTT. V gene TRBV28 combines with J gene TRBJ1-5; unclear D gene. The CDR3 extends over 13 amino acids. Germline V lookup: CDR1 MDHEN, CDR2 SYDVKM. Trimming took 3 bases from V and 2 from J, leaving 5 bases between them. The whole variable domain, remainder taken from reference TRBV28 and TRBJ1-5, is DVKVTQSSRYLVKRTGEKVFLECVQDMDHENMFWYRQDPGLGLRLIYFSYDVKMKEKGDIPEGYSVSREKKERFSLILESASTNQTSMYLCASSFWGNQPQHFGDGTRLSIL.

This clonotype was seen only a few times. The rearrangement joins TRBV11-2 to TRBJ2-1; D perhaps matches TRBD2 (5 bases). This CDR3 region has 12 residues. V was shortened by 5 bases and J by 9 bases, with 11 bases between the two germline ends. Germline loops: CDR1 SGHAT, CDR2 FQNNGV. The CDR3 nucleotides read TGTGCCAGCAGCGACCAGGCGGGTGAGCAGTTCTTC. Translation gives CASSDQAGEQFF.

This clonotype was recorded a few times. The genes are TRBV20-1 and TRBJ1-1; D gene unclear. V lost 5 bases, J lost 10 bases, and 23 bases lay in between. Germline CDR1 DFQATT, CDR2 SNEGSKA (reference sequence). This CDR3 contains 14 residues. Here the CDR3 DNA reads TGCAGTGCTGTCCATTCGGACGTTCATAATAGAGCTTTCTTT. This translates into CSAVHSDVHNRAFF.

This clonotype was detected ten times or more. The chain links TRBV6-5 to TRBJ1-5, with D uncertain. Looked up from germline, CDR1 is MNHEY and CDR2 is SVGAGI. This CDR3 is built from 14 residues. Trimming stripped 5 bases from V and 0 bases from J, with 8 bases between. As DNA, the CDR3 is TGTGCCAGCAGTAGGGATTATAGCAATCAGCCCCAGCATTTT. This sequence encodes CASSRDYSNQPQHF.

Points on this clonotype: A much larger clone differs from this one at a single base, so this may be a read error. The rearrangement uses TRBV18 and TRBJ2-3; D remains unclear. V lost 3 bases and J 5 bases, leaving 12 bases between the germline ends. The CDR3 totals 14 residues. Germline loops: CDR1 KGHSH, CDR2 LQKENI. CDR3 nucleotides: TGTGCCAGCTCACCTTTGAACAACCTAGATACGCAGTATTTT. Protein product: CASSPLNNLDTQYF.

J is TRBJ1-2 and V is TRBV5-1; a weak D match, TRBD1 (5 bases). Germline CDR1 SGHRS, CDR2 YFSETQ. The V end lost 0 bases, the J end lost 3 bases, and 6 bases lay between the germline ends. The CDR3 sequence is 13 residues long. The CDR3 loop is CASSLVQDYGYTF. CDR3 DNA sequence: TGCGCCAGCAGCTTGGTACAGGACTATGGCTACACCTTC.

This clonotype has more than one count but fewer than ten. J is TRBJ2-7 and V is TRBV27; D is perhaps TRBD1 (6 bases). The germline V gene encodes CDR1 MNHEY and CDR2 SMNVEV (reference sequence). CDR3 size: 13 residues. Between the trimmed V and J ends, which lost 0 bases and 4 bases, there was a span of 7 bases. The CDR3 region has the DNA TGTGCCAGCAGTTTATCCCAGGGGTACGAGCAGTACGTC. It encodes CASSLSQGYEQYV.